This T cell receptor (beta chain) was sequenced for a study of blood T cell repertoires in COVID-19. Study in general: There were acute and convalescent COVID-19 samples, and they came from the United States, Italy and Spain. PBMCs, B-cell-depleted T cells, or T cells provided the cDNA or gDNA that made up the material.

Authors' data handling: Amplification of reference gene primers was used by the study to estimate nucleated cell counts. Clones were sequenced by immunoSEQ multiplex PCR, and TCRdb holds only the in-frame ones, with some missing. From that table come the V and J calls and clone size; the DNA was used to work out D and trimming. The repertoire consists of fewer than 200,000 clones, with around 87% occurring once and the leading ten covering 2.5%. Between the trimmed V and J ends, which lost 1 base and 0 bases, there was a span of 4 bases. The germline V gene has CDR1 LNHDA and CDR2 SQIVND (reference sequence). This CDR3 is 14 amino acids long.

The clonotype originates from a man in his forties or fifties with active or convalescent COVID-19. V is TRBV19 and J is TRBJ1-3, with no clear D. The specimen sequenced was peripheral blood. For the CDR3, the DNA is TGTGCCAGTAGTATAGGGAGCTCTGGAAACACCATATATTTT. Translation gives CASSIGSSGNTIYF.